The 27 T cell receptor beta chains reported below all come from one sample, sequenced in a study of T cells expressing NK-cell markers. Using the 5' RACE reads, TCRdb records one entry per CDR3 protein without DNA. Its table records a few hundred thousand distinct CDR3 sequences. Specimen: blood T cells: a sorted CD56 or NKG2C T cell subset, CD4+ or CD8+ T cells, or bulk PBMC T cells (not recorded which). All receptors derive from a man aged 18-69 years in good health.

The chain has TRBV20-1 and TRBJ2-3; the D call from TCRdb, TRBD1, cannot be confirmed without DNA. Germline CDR1 is DFQATT and CDR2 is SNEGSKA (reference sequence). This CDR3 has 11 amino acids. CDR3 residues: CSARQGDTQYF.

V is TRBV5-1 and J is TRBJ2-7; TCRdb designates TRBD1, a call that cannot be tested without DNA. The CDR3 is 16 amino acids. Germline-derived CDR1 and CDR2 are SGHRS and YFSETQ. The CDR3 loop is CASSLVGQGLAYEQYF.

The genes are TRBV15 and TRBJ1-4; TCRdb outputs TRBD1, but without DNA this stays unchecked. This CDR3 has 15 residues. The germline gives CDR1 LNHNV, CDR2 YYDKDF (reference sequence). The CDR3 here is CATSSGDRTNEKLFF.

The CDR3 loop is CVSSSPGQSNQPQHF. V and J are TRBV6-5 and TRBJ1-5; TCRdb lists TRBD1, though no DNA is available to test this call. Germline values: CDR1 MNHEY, CDR2 SVGAGI. There are 15 residues in the CDR3.

The J gene is TRBJ2-5, the V gene TRBV4-1; the TCRdb D gene call, TRBD1, has no DNA to confirm it. The CDR3 totals 16 residues. CDR1 and CDR2 from the germline V gene are MGHRA and YSYEKL. The chain's CDR3 is CASSTRDRGLRETQYF.

This chain uses TRBV20-1 with TRBJ1-2. The length of the CDR3 is 12 residues. Germline V CDR1 and CDR2: DFQATT, SNEGSKA (reference sequence). The CDR3 loop reads CSAREGLYGYTF.

The chain has TRBV5-1 and TRBJ1-3. CDR1 is SGHRS and CDR2 is YFSETQ in the germline V gene. The CDR3 totals 14 residues. This CDR3 is CASSLDLSGNTIYF.

The V and J genes are TRBV5-6 and TRBJ1-4; TCRdb returns TRBD1, unconfirmable since there is no DNA. The CDR3 has 15 amino acids. The germline V gene has CDR1 SGHDT and CDR2 YYEEEE. The CDR3 protein is CASSSRQARYEKLFF.

V gene TRBV3-1 combines with J gene TRBJ2-5. The CDR3 covers 14 residues. CDR1 is LGHDT, CDR2 YNNKEL, per germline (reference sequence). CDR3 loop: CASSLGIQQETQYF.

This sequence joins TRBV6-1 and TRBJ1-6; without DNA, the TCRdb call of TRBD1 cannot be checked. The CDR3 totals 14 residues. CDR1 is MNHNS and CDR2 is SASEGT in the germline V gene. The CDR3 spells CASSRQGLNSPLHF.

V and J are TRBV12-3 or TRBV12-4 and TRBJ2-5; TCRdb selects TRBD2, and the lack of DNA leaves this call unchecked. This CDR3 has 18 amino acids. This CDR3 reads CASSPGTSGGTYQETQYF.

This rearrangement joins TRBV6-1 to TRBJ2-5; TCRdb's D call of TRBD1 is untestable without DNA. CDR1 and CDR2 (germline): MNHNS, SASEGT. The CDR3 sequence is 16 residues long. CDR3 sequence: CASSEVYGQPQETQYF.

This sequence joins TRBV7-8 and TRBJ2-7; TCRdb's D gene call, TRBD1, goes unchecked for lack of DNA. CDR3 size: 14 residues. Germline V CDR1 and CDR2: SGHVS, FQNEAQ. CDR3 region: CASSQGRAPREQYF.

V usage is TRBV20-1 and J usage is TRBJ2-5; the D call of TRBD1 rests on TCRdb alone, since no DNA is present to check it. This CDR3 has 15 amino acids. Germline V lookup: CDR1 DFQATT, CDR2 SNEGSKA (reference sequence). The CDR3 loop reads CSARVPGFQKETQYF.

The gene calls are TRBV7-8 and TRBJ2-7; TCRdb calls TRBD2, which cannot be checked without DNA. The CDR3 loop spans 16 amino acids. CDR1 is SGHVS, CDR2 FQNEAQ, per germline. CDR3 region: CASSLLRVAGTYEQYF.

This chain joins TRBV30 and TRBJ1-1; TCRdb's D gene call, TRBD1, goes unchecked for lack of DNA. Germline V gene data show CDR1 as GTSNPN and CDR2 as SVGIG (reference sequence). The CDR3 extends over 14 amino acids. The CDR3: CAWSPGTMNTEAFF.

The CDR3 sequence: CASSPRQGASLSLFF. The chain recombines TRBV7-2 with TRBJ1-4; TCRdb reports TRBD1, a call that lacks DNA to check it against. Germline CDR1 reads SGHTA; CDR2 reads FQGNSA. This CDR3 contains 15 residues.

The rearrangement uses TRBV9 and TRBJ2-6; the TCRdb call, TRBD1, lacks DNA for checking. Germline-derived CDR1 and CDR2 are SGDLS and YYNGEE. CDR3 size: 16 residues. CDR3 sequence: CASSPQGSSGANVLTF.

The chain combines TRBV11-2 with TRBJ2-7; TCRdb outputs TRBD1, but without DNA this stays unchecked. This CDR3 has 16 residues. Germline assignment: CDR1 SGHAT and CDR2 FQNNGV. This chain's CDR3 is CASSRMGQGVNYEQYF.

The chain couples TRBV7-2 to TRBJ2-7; the D gene TCRdb calls, TRBD1, cannot be checked with no DNA. Germline V gene sequence: CDR1 SGHTA, CDR2 FQGNSA. The CDR3 is 15 amino acids. CDR3: CASSGRDRGIYEQYF.

The CDR3 loop is CATSVAGQGGQPQHF. The chain combines TRBV24-1 with TRBJ1-5; TCRdb's D call of TRBD1 is untestable without DNA. CDR3 length: 15 amino acids. Germline CDR1 and CDR2: KGHDR and SFDVKD.

This chain links TRBV4-1 with TRBJ2-3; checking the TCRdb D call of TRBD1 is not possible without DNA. The length of the CDR3 is 15 residues. Germline CDR1 reads MGHRA; CDR2 reads YSYEKL. This CDR3 reads CASSQGTRDADTQYF.

The chain uses TRBV12-3 or TRBV12-4 and TRBJ2-7; checking the TCRdb D call of TRBD2 is not possible without DNA. The CDR3 extends over 19 amino acids. The CDR3 sequence is CASRPTTRGLAGSSYEQYF.

The chain links TRBV25-1 to TRBJ1-1; TCRdb's D call, TRBD1, is unchecked because there is no DNA. CDR1 is MGHDK and CDR2 is SYGVNS in the germline V gene. CDR3 length equals 13 residues. The CDR3 loop reads CASSTGVGTEAFF. Variable domain in full (rest from reference TRBV25-1 and TRBJ1-1): EADIYQTPRYLVIGTGKKITLECSQTMGHDKMYWYQQDPGMELHLIHYSYGVNSTEKGDLSSESTVSRIRTEHFPLTLESARPSHTSQYLCASSTGVGTEAFFGQGTRLTVV.

The V and J genes are TRBV5-1 and TRBJ1-5; there is no DNA to check the TCRdb D call of TRBD1. The CDR3 is 15 amino acids. Germline V lookup: CDR1 SGHRS, CDR2 YFSETQ. The CDR3 region is CASSLGTAPSQPQHF. Full variable domain (remainder filled in from reference TRBV5-1 and TRBJ1-5): KAGVTQTPRYLIKTRGQQVTLSCSPISGHRSVSWYQQTPGQGLQFLFEYFSETQRNKGNFPGRFSGRQFSNSRSEMNVSTLELGDSALYLCASSLGTAPSQPQHFGDGTRLSIL.

The chain recombines TRBV24-1 with TRBJ2-3; TCRdb lists TRBD2, though no DNA is available to test this call. The germline CDR1 and CDR2 sequences are KGHDR and SFDVKD. The CDR3 extends over 17 amino acids. The CDR3 loop reads CATSDRGLAGESDTQYF.

The chain employs TRBV5-1 and TRBJ2-3. The germline gives CDR1 SGHRS, CDR2 YFSETQ. This CDR3 has 11 amino acids. The CDR3 sequence is CASSLGDTQYF.